The 18 T cell receptor beta chains given below trace back to one sample, sequenced in a study of long-term antiretroviral therapy in people with HIV. Sequencing used immunoSEQ v3.0 at survey level. The data were produced by immunoSEQ multiplex PCR, yet TCRdb's version contains in-frame clones alone and is incomplete. The table lists tens of thousands of clones, about 88% of them singletons, with about 4.8% in the top ten. Sequences were derived from unsorted PBMCs, sampled 2.8 years before starting antiretroviral therapy. These receptors were collected from a woman aged 25-40 years with HIV.

The chain has TRBV27 and TRBJ2-1; TRBD2 aligns across 11 bases. The CDR3 length is 16 residues. J lost 7 bases, V lost 3 bases, and 8 bases had no gene match. CDR1 and CDR2 (germline): MNHEY, SMNVEV (reference sequence). CDR3 bases: TGTGCCAGCAGTTTCCAGGGACTAGCGGCCCGTAATGAGCAGTTCTTC. Its protein product is CASSFQGLAARNEQFF.

This rearrangement joins TRBV7-6 to TRBJ2-5; 9 bases agree with TRBD1. The CDR3 is made up of 15 amino acids. J lost 5 bases, V lost 1 base, and 5 bases had no gene match. Germline V gene sequence: CDR1 SGHVS, CDR2 FNYEAQ. The CDR3 coding sequence is TGTGCCAGCAGCTTAGGAACAGGGGGCCGGGAGACCCAGTACTTC. This gives the protein CASSLGTGGRETQYF.

V usage is TRBV27 and J usage is TRBJ2-1; D gene ambiguous. Germline values: CDR1 MNHEY, CDR2 SMNVEV (reference sequence). The ends were cut back, 2 bases at V and 8 bases at J, with 13 bases in the middle. CDR3 size: 14 residues. As DNA, the CDR3 is TGTGCCAGCAGTTTAGGGAACAGCCGGGATGAGCAGTTCTTC. Translating gives CASSLGNSRDEQFF.

This chain joins TRBV18 and TRBJ2-1; D might be TRBD1 (6 bases). Germline V gene sequence: CDR1 KGHSH, CDR2 LQKENI. The CDR3 extends over 13 amino acids. V was shortened by 2 bases and J by 5 bases, with 7 bases between the two germline ends. In DNA, the CDR3 is TGTGCCAGCTCACCAAGACAGGACAATGAGCAGTTCTTC. Amino acid sequence: CASSPRQDNEQFF.

The chain has TRBV21-1 and TRBJ2-5; the table's D call TRBD1 went unverified against the DNA. TRBV21-1 represents a pseudogene. The CDR3 has 17 residues. CDR3 nucleotide sequence: TGTGCCAGCAGCAAAGCTAACAGGGACACTAATCGGGAGACCCAGTACTTC. It specifies CASSKANRDTNRETQYF.

CDR3 residues: CASGLLGQGSHEQYF. The CDR3 DNA reads as TGTGCTAGTGGTTTGCTAGGACAGGGTTCCCACGAGCAGTACTTC. The chain combines TRBV12-5 with TRBJ2-7; 8 bases are shared with TRBD1. The CDR3 has 15 residues. The J segment lost 5 bases and the V segment lost 2 bases, leaving 8 bases of the junction unmatched. Germline V gene lookup returns CDR1 LGHNT and CDR2 FRNRAP.

V is TRBV1 and J is TRBJ2-1. TRBV1 is shown as a pseudogene. The CDR3 runs 18 residues. The CDR3 protein is CTSSPFGGWGSSYNEQFF. CDR3 nucleotides: TGCACCAGCAGCCCCTTCGGTGGTTGGGGGAGCTCCTACAATGAGCAGTTCTTC.

DNA for the CDR3: TGTGCCAGCAGCGTAGCGGGAGGTCAGCCCCAGCATTTT. This sequence encodes CASSVAGGQPQHF. The chain carries TRBV9 and TRBJ1-5; D is undetermined. Trimming cost V 0 bases and J 6 bases, with 7 bases left between them. The CDR3 totals 13 residues. CDR1 SGDLS and CDR2 YYNGEE come from the germline V gene.

In its sample, this clone ranks as medium-sized. The rearrangement joins TRBV6-6 to TRBJ1-1; D might be TRBD1 (5 bases). Per germline, CDR1 MNHNY and CDR2 SVGAGI (reference sequence). There are 13 residues in the CDR3. The V and J ends lost 7 bases and 1 base respectively, with 10 bases between them. In DNA form, the CDR3 reads TGTGCCAGCACCGGGGCGGGGAACACTGAAGCTTTCTTT. Protein sequence: CASTGAGNTEAFF.

The rearrangement links TRBV19 to TRBJ1-5, with D tentatively TRBD1 (6 bases). In germline, CDR1 is LNHDA, CDR2 SQIVND (reference sequence). The CDR3 length is 14 residues. V was pared by 10 bases and J by 3 bases, with 16 bases between. In DNA, the CDR3 is TGTGCCACTAAGATACAGGGTTCCAATCAGCCCCAGCATTTT. This gives the protein CATKIQGSNQPQHF.

The chain is built from TRBV5-1 and TRBJ1-6; no clear D gene. Trimming removed 0 bases at V and 9 bases at J, with 10 bases between. The CDR3 has 14 amino acids. Germline V gene lookup returns CDR1 SGHRS and CDR2 YFSETQ. This chain's CDR3 is CASSLAAAVSPLHF. CDR3 DNA sequence: TGCGCCAGCAGCTTGGCCGCGGCAGTTTCACCCCTCCACTTT.

DNA of the CDR3: TGTGCCAGCAGCCTGGCGGGGCCCTACGAGCAGTACGTC. It translates to CASSLAGPYEQYV. The V gene is TRBV2, the J gene TRBJ2-7, with D possibly matching TRBD2 (6 bases). Germline V gives CDR1 SNHLY, CDR2 FYNNEI. V was trimmed by 6 bases and J by 2 bases, leaving 11 bases between them. This CDR3 comprises 13 residues.

This clone occurred a few times. The rearrangement joins TRBV6-1 to TRBJ1-1, with unresolved D. CDR1 is MNHNS and CDR2 is SASEGT in the germline V gene. The CDR3 runs 15 residues. Deletions cut 5 bases from V and 2 bases from J, with 15 bases between. The CDR3 here is CASSRQSTVNTEAFF. CDR3 nucleotides: TGTGCCAGCAGTCGGCAATCAACAGTAAACACTGAAGCTTTCTTT.

The chain employs TRBV28 and TRBJ1-1; unclear D gene. V dropped 7 bases and J dropped 2 bases, with 14 bases sitting between them. This CDR3 comprises 14 residues. Germline V gives CDR1 MDHEN, CDR2 SYDVKM. CDR3 sequence: CASTHTVLNTEAFF. CDR3 DNA sequence: TGTGCCAGCACCCATACCGTTCTCAACACTGAAGCTTTCTTT.

The rearrangement links TRBV7-8 to TRBJ1-6, with TRBD1 matching 9 bases. The CDR3 has 15 residues. V trimming: 4 bases; J trimming: 14 bases; junction bases outside the gene matches: 12. The germline V gene encodes CDR1 SGHVS and CDR2 FQNEAQ. The CDR3 DNA reads TGTGCCAGCAGCTCGGGGACAGGGAGGCAGGCAACCCTCCACTTT. Protein: CASSSGTGRQATLHF.

The chain links TRBV10-1 to TRBJ2-7; possible D gene TRBD1, 6 bases. The germline V gene encodes CDR1 WNHNN and CDR2 SYGVQD (reference sequence). The CDR3 extends over 13 amino acids. Trimming took off 5 bases at V and 4 bases at J, with 12 bases between the two ends. The CDR3 DNA follows: TGCGCCAGCAGTAAACAGGGCGGGTACGAGCAGTACTTC. Translating gives CASSKQGGYEQYF.

The chain has TRBV19 and TRBJ1-2; D not certain. The germline CDR1 and CDR2 sequences are LNHDA and SQIVND (reference sequence). CDR3 length: 13 residues. The V end was cut by 3 bases, the J end by 7 bases, with 12 bases between. The CDR3 bases are TGTGCCAGTAGTATGATAGGCAGACGTGGCTACACCTTC. It yields the protein CASSMIGRRGYTF.

V is TRBV19 and J is TRBJ1-4; 8 nucleotides agree with TRBD1. V lost 5 bases and J lost 8; bases outside the gene matches: 10. The CDR3 consists of 15 residues. Germline CDR1 reads LNHDA; CDR2 reads SQIVND (reference sequence). As DNA, the CDR3 is TGTGCCAGTAGTCCCGCACAGGGGGGCGAGGAAAAACTGTTTTTT. Translated, it gives CASSPAQGGEEKLFF.